The 10 T cell receptor beta chains listed next were all sequenced from one sample in a study of a mutant IDH1 vaccine in newly diagnosed glioma. The data were produced by immunoSEQ multiplex PCR, yet TCRdb's version contains in-frame clones alone and is incomplete. The table records 50,000 to 70,000 clones, around 84% of them present only once. Indicated time point: week 35, safety follow-up. One vaccine dose held 300 ug of mutant IDH1 20-mer peptide and came with topical imiquimod. These receptors are not linked to any known antigen. The source was PBMCs, collected from a glioma patient whose treatment included an IDH1 peptide vaccine. Every receptor here comes from a man aged 25 to 40 with glioma.

The chain carries TRBV2 and TRBJ2-7; D is perhaps TRBD2 (7 bases). The CDR3 totals 17 residues. Germline V lookup: CDR1 SNHLY, CDR2 FYNNEI. Trimming took 5 bases from V and 3 from J, leaving 23 bases between them. CDR3 sequence: CASSYSTGGLALYEQYF. Written as DNA, the CDR3 is TGTGCCAGCAGTTACTCTACGGGGGGCCTCGCCCTCTACGAGCAGTACTTC.

V usage is TRBV18 and J usage is TRBJ1-1, with D maybe TRBD1 (6 bases). Germline loops: CDR1 KGHSH, CDR2 LQKENI. The V and J ends lost 6 bases and 2 bases respectively, with 13 bases between them. This CDR3 contains 14 residues. The CDR3 is CASSLQGYNTEAFF. CDR3 DNA sequence: TGTGCCAGCTCGTTACAGGGTTATAACACTGAAGCTTTCTTT.

This chain links TRBV27 with TRBJ1-5; tentative D call: TRBD1 (6 bases). Germline V CDR1 and CDR2: MNHEY, SMNVEV (reference sequence). Between the trimmed V and J ends, which lost 2 bases and 3 bases, there was a span of 17 bases. CDR3 length: 17 residues. The CDR3 coding sequence is TGTGCCAGCAGTTTACTTAGCCGCCACAGGGCCAATCAGCCCCAGCATTTT. This translates into CASSLLSRHRANQPQHF.

The chain links TRBV4-1 to TRBJ1-1; D is ambiguous. CDR3 size: 14 residues. The V end lost 2 bases, the J end lost 4 bases, and 11 bases lay between the germline ends. Looked up from germline, CDR1 is MGHRA and CDR2 is YSYEKL. The CDR3 DNA is TGCGCCAGCAGCCAACGGACCTTGGGCACTGAAGCTTTCTTT. This gives the protein CASSQRTLGTEAFF.

The sample holds one count of this clone. This chain links TRBV14 with TRBJ1-6; TRBD1 is a possible D gene (6 bases). The germline V and J ends were trimmed by 4 bases and 10 bases, with 17 bases remaining between them. Per the germline V gene, CDR1 is SGHDN and CDR2 is FVKESK. The CDR3 has 15 residues. The CDR3 sequence is CASSPWATGLSPLHF. In DNA, the CDR3 is TGTGCCAGCAGCCCTTGGGCCACAGGGCTCTCACCCCTCCACTTT.

The chain joins TRBV12-2 to TRBJ2-2; the table assigns TRBD1, which was not confirmed against the DNA. TRBV12-2 has pseudogene status. The CDR3 extends over 17 amino acids. The CDR3 loop reads CASRRGTGPPDTGELFF. CDR3 in DNA: TGTGCAAGTCGCCGCGGGACAGGACCCCCGGACACCGGGGAGCTGTTTTTT.

The table lists this clone with a count of one. The chain links TRBV27 to TRBJ2-3, with 12 nucleotides matching TRBD2. The ends lost 5 bases at V and 1 base at J; junction bases unmatched: 4. This CDR3 is 16 amino acids long. Germline V gene data show CDR1 as MNHEY and CDR2 as SMNVEV (reference sequence). The CDR3: CASSSGLAGRTDTQYF. The CDR3 nucleotides read TGTGCCAGCAGTAGCGGACTAGCGGGGCGCACAGATACGCAGTATTTT.

This clone was seen a handful of times. The chain joins TRBV5-6 to TRBJ1-1; D uncertain. Germline V lookup: CDR1 SGHDT, CDR2 YYEEEE. The CDR3 contains 14 residues. Trimming removed 2 bases from V and 1 base from J, with 9 bases in between. In DNA, the CDR3 is TGTGCCAGCAGCTTTTTAGGAGGGAACACTGAAGCTTTCTTT. Amino acid sequence: CASSFLGGNTEAFF. The full variable domain, rest sourced from reference TRBV5-6 and TRBJ1-1, is DAGVTQSPTHLIKTRGQQVTLRCSPKSGHDTVSWYQQALGQGPQFIFQYYEEEERQRGNFPDRFSGHQFPNYSSELNVNALLLGDSALYLCASSFLGGNTEAFFGQGTRLTVV.

The V call is TRBV29-1, the J call TRBJ2-7; 7 nucleotides match TRBD1. Germline V lookup: CDR1 SQVTM, CDR2 ANQGSEA. This CDR3 contains 14 residues. Trimming removed 6 bases from V and 4 bases from J; junction bases left unmatched: 12. The CDR3 loop reads CSVASGPGGYEQYF. In nucleotides, the CDR3 is TGCAGCGTCGCCTCCGGTCCAGGGGGTTACGAGCAGTACTTC.

The table lists this clone with a count of one. The J gene is TRBJ1-1, the V gene TRBV5-1; D remains unclear. Trimming took off 2 bases at V and 1 base at J, with 12 bases between the two ends. Germline V lookup: CDR1 SGHRS, CDR2 YFSETQ. The length of the CDR3 is 15 residues. The CDR3 loop is CASSFLGHANTEAFF. The CDR3 bases are TGCGCCAGCAGCTTCCTCGGGCACGCGAACACTGAAGCTTTCTTT.